This TCR beta chain was sequenced for a study of shared clonotypes between healthy human individuals. Ten immunoSEQ deep assay plates were used to sequence unsorted PBMC DNA. Repertoires were generated with immunoSEQ multiplex PCR, while TCRdb's copy carries only in-frame clones and drops some. Of 450,000 to 600,000 clones listed, around 79% are singletons. Points on this clone: Antigen specificity is unknown. The sample carries other DNA sequences with the same CDR3.

General study results and limits: Measured sharing among donors was expected to vary with sequencing depth.

Between the trimmed V and J ends, which lost 0 bases and 1 base, there was a span of 10 bases. Germline-derived CDR1 and CDR2 are SGHRS and YFSETQ. The CDR3 has 15 residues. What was sequenced was PBMCs. V usage is TRBV5-1 and J usage is TRBJ1-1; unclear D gene. The receptor was derived from a woman in her thirties or forties in good health. Some clones in this sample may be carry-over from other donors' samples. CDR3 region: CASSLGAGRNTEAFF. The CDR3 region has the DNA TGCGCCAGCAGCTTGGGGGCTGGGAGGAACACTGAAGCTTTCTTT.